Listed below are T cell receptor beta chains from one sample, sequenced in a study of blood T cell repertoires in COVID-19. The table came from immunoSEQ multiplex PCR; TCRdb's copy has only in-frame clones and leaves some out. The table includes about 260,000 clones, about 89% detected once. Sequenced: peripheral blood. The receptors come from a man aged 35 to 55 who had recovered from COVID-19. Each CDR3 is given with its conserved first and last residue. The order of the fields is J gene, D gene, clone size, V gene, CDR3 DNA, CDR3 protein. D genes are given only for firm matches. Clone size is given for some rows only: seen once, a few or many times, or a class if the clone is expanded.

j_gene: TRBJ2-1
d_gene: -
abundance: -
v_gene: TRBV6-2/TRBV6-3
CDR3nt: TGTGCCAGCAGTTACGGTAGCTACACCCACTCCTACAATGAGCAGTTCTTC
CDR3aa: CASSYGSYTHSYNEQFF

j_gene: TRBJ1-5
d_gene: TRBD1
abundance: -
v_gene: TRBV5-1
CDR3nt: TGCGCCAGCAGCTTGGGACAGGGAGGACAGCCCCAGCATTTT
CDR3aa: CASSLGQGGQPQHF

j_gene: TRBJ2-7
d_gene: -
abundance: -
v_gene: TRBV2
CDR3nt: TGTGCCAGCAGTGAGGAGTCGGCAGGACTCTCCTACGAGCAGTACTTC
CDR3aa: CASSEESAGLSYEQYF

j_gene: TRBJ2-7
d_gene: TRBD2
abundance: -
v_gene: TRBV25-1
CDR3nt: TGTGCCAGCAGTTACCGGGCTAGCGGGAGGTACGAGCAGTACTTC
CDR3aa: CASSYRASGRYEQYF

j_gene: TRBJ2-2
d_gene: -
abundance: -
v_gene: TRBV25-1
CDR3nt: TGTGCCAGCTCCAGTGGAGGGTGGGCCGGGGAGCTGTTTTTT
CDR3aa: CASSSGGWAGELFF

j_gene: TRBJ1-2
d_gene: -
abundance: -
v_gene: TRBV7-9
CDR3nt: TGTGCCAGACGGACAGAGAGTAACTATGGCTACACCTTC
CDR3aa: CARRTESNYGYTF

j_gene: TRBJ2-6
d_gene: TRBD1
abundance: -
v_gene: TRBV25-1
CDR3nt: TGTGCCAGTCCTAGTAGGACAGGGTCTGGGGCCAACGTCCTGACTTTC
CDR3aa: CASPSRTGSGANVLTF

j_gene: TRBJ2-3
d_gene: -
abundance: -
v_gene: TRBV12-3/TRBV12-4
CDR3nt: TGTGCCAGCAGCTCCATTGCGGATACGCAGTATTTT
CDR3aa: CASSSIADTQYF

j_gene: TRBJ2-7
d_gene: -
abundance: -
v_gene: TRBV4-3
CDR3nt: TGCGCCAGCAGCCAAGAAACGGGGGACTACGAGCAGTACTTC
CDR3aa: CASSQETGDYEQYF

j_gene: TRBJ2-1
d_gene: -
abundance: -
v_gene: TRBV9
CDR3nt: TGTGCCAGCAGCGTCACCGCTAGCGACAATGAGCAGTTCTTC
CDR3aa: CASSVTASDNEQFF

j_gene: TRBJ1-6
d_gene: -
abundance: -
v_gene: TRBV18
CDR3nt: TGTGCCAGCTCACCCTCGACAGCAGGGGATTCACCCCTCCACTTT
CDR3aa: CASSPSTAGDSPLHF

j_gene: TRBJ2-1
d_gene: -
abundance: -
v_gene: TRBV13
CDR3nt: TGTGCCAGCAGCCCCCTCCCGGGGACTTACAATGAGCAGTTCTTC
CDR3aa: CASSPLPGTYNEQFF

j_gene: TRBJ2-5
d_gene: TRBD2
abundance: -
v_gene: TRBV19
CDR3nt: TGTGCCAGTAGTATAAAAGGGTTTCGGACTAGCGGACAAGAGACCCAGTACTTC
CDR3aa: CASSIKGFRTSGQETQYF

j_gene: TRBJ2-7
d_gene: TRBD1
abundance: -
v_gene: TRBV6-5
CDR3nt: TGTGCCAGCAGTAAGACAGGGAATCGGGAGCAGTACTTC
CDR3aa: CASSKTGNREQYF

j_gene: TRBJ1-5
d_gene: TRBD1
abundance: -
v_gene: TRBV5-6
CDR3nt: TGTGCCAGCAGCCGGGGACAGGGGCCGAATCAGCCCCAGCATTTT
CDR3aa: CASSRGQGPNQPQHF

j_gene: TRBJ1-1
d_gene: -
abundance: -
v_gene: TRBV5-4
CDR3nt: TGTGCCAGCAGCTTGGCCATGGGAGGGAACACTGAAGCTTTCTTT
CDR3aa: CASSLAMGGNTEAFF

j_gene: TRBJ2-3
d_gene: -
abundance: few
v_gene: TRBV6-5
CDR3nt: TGTGCCAGCAGTTCTAGCACAGATACGCAGTATTTT
CDR3aa: CASSSSTDTQYF

j_gene: TRBJ2-1
d_gene: TRBD2
abundance: -
v_gene: TRBV5-1
CDR3nt: TGCGCCAGCAGCTTATCACCTAGCGGGGGCTACAATGAGCAGTTCTTC
CDR3aa: CASSLSPSGGYNEQFF

j_gene: TRBJ1-5
d_gene: -
abundance: -
v_gene: TRBV10-3
CDR3nt: TGTGCCATCAGCCAGGGGAGCAATCAGCCCCAGCATTTT
CDR3aa: CAISQGSNQPQHF

j_gene: TRBJ2-1
d_gene: -
abundance: -
v_gene: TRBV2
CDR3nt: TGTGCCAGCAGGAGGCCCCCGGGAAATGAGCAGTTCTTC
CDR3aa: CASRRPPGNEQFF

j_gene: TRBJ1-2
d_gene: -
abundance: -
v_gene: TRBV4-3
CDR3nt: TGCGCCAGCAGCCCCCTCGGGGAGCGGGGGCCATATGGCTACACCTTC
CDR3aa: CASSPLGERGPYGYTF

j_gene: TRBJ2-2
d_gene: -
abundance: -
v_gene: TRBV21-1
CDR3nt: TGTGCCAGCAGCAAAAAGGGGGACAGCCGATCGCGCACCGGGGAGCTGTTTTTT
CDR3aa: CASSKKGDSRSRTGELFF

j_gene: TRBJ2-5
d_gene: TRBD1
abundance: -
v_gene: TRBV7-9
CDR3nt: TGTGCCAGCAGTCGACGGGAAGGGGGCGAGACCCAGTACTTC
CDR3aa: CASSRREGGETQYF

j_gene: TRBJ1-1
d_gene: -
abundance: few
v_gene: TRBV7-9
CDR3nt: TGTGCCAGCAGCTCCCCTAGGGAGGGCGGGACTGAAGCTTTCTTT
CDR3aa: CASSSPREGGTEAFF

j_gene: TRBJ1-2
d_gene: TRBD1
abundance: -
v_gene: TRBV18
CDR3nt: TGTGCCAGCTCACCACCAGTGGGACAGGGTTCCGGCTACACCTTC
CDR3aa: CASSPPVGQGSGYTF

j_gene: TRBJ2-7
d_gene: TRBD2
abundance: -
v_gene: TRBV6-5
CDR3nt: TGTGCCAGCAACCCTTTTGCGCGGGGGGCCTACGAGCAGTACTTC
CDR3aa: CASNPFARGAYEQYF

j_gene: TRBJ2-7
d_gene: -
abundance: -
v_gene: TRBV10-3
CDR3nt: TGTGCCATCAGTGACTTGGGGCAGGACTCCTACGAGCAGTACTTC
CDR3aa: CAISDLGQDSYEQYF

j_gene: TRBJ2-6
d_gene: -
abundance: -
v_gene: TRBV2
CDR3nt: TGTGCCAGCACGGTCGGGGCTGGGGCCAACGTCCTGACTTTC
CDR3aa: CASTVGAGANVLTF

j_gene: TRBJ2-3
d_gene: TRBD2
abundance: -
v_gene: TRBV7-2
CDR3nt: TGTGCCAGCAGCTTCCAAACGCGGGGGACAGATACGCAGTATTTT
CDR3aa: CASSFQTRGTDTQYF

j_gene: TRBJ1-2
d_gene: -
abundance: -
v_gene: TRBV29-1
CDR3nt: TGCAGCGTTGAGGGTCCGGGAAGCTATGGCTACACCTTC
CDR3aa: CSVEGPGSYGYTF

j_gene: TRBJ2-6
d_gene: -
abundance: once
v_gene: TRBV7-2
CDR3nt: TGTGCCAGCAGCTCAGCCCCCTTTATCTCTGGGGCCAACGTCCTGACTTTC
CDR3aa: CASSSAPFISGANVLTF

j_gene: TRBJ1-2
d_gene: TRBD1
abundance: -
v_gene: TRBV6-5
CDR3nt: TGTGCCAGCGGGACATGGACAGGGATCTATGGCTACACCTTC
CDR3aa: CASGTWTGIYGYTF

j_gene: TRBJ2-4
d_gene: TRBD1
abundance: -
v_gene: TRBV2
CDR3nt: TGTGCCCGACAGGGGTTTACCTCCCCAGCCAAAAACATTCAGTACTTC
CDR3aa: CARQGFTSPAKNIQYF

j_gene: TRBJ2-3
d_gene: -
abundance: once
v_gene: TRBV2
CDR3nt: TGTGCCAGCAGGGCTACAGGGTGGGGATCAGATACGCAGTATTTT
CDR3aa: CASRATGWGSDTQYF

j_gene: TRBJ2-5
d_gene: TRBD2
abundance: -
v_gene: TRBV10-1
CDR3nt: TGCGCCAGCAGTGTGGGCCGGCGGGGGGACGGTCAAGAGACCCAGTACTTC
CDR3aa: CASSVGRRGDGQETQYF

j_gene: TRBJ2-3
d_gene: -
abundance: -
v_gene: TRBV10-3
CDR3nt: TGTGCCATCCAGGTCACAGATACGCAGTATTTT
CDR3aa: CAIQVTDTQYF

j_gene: TRBJ2-5
d_gene: -
abundance: -
v_gene: TRBV10-2
CDR3nt: TGCGCCAGCAGTGAGTCGCGCTTTGGTCGAAAGACCCAGTACTTC
CDR3aa: CASSESRFGRKTQYF

j_gene: TRBJ2-1
d_gene: -
abundance: -
v_gene: TRBV7-2
CDR3nt: TGTGCCAGCAGCTTAGGGTGGCACCTTACTAGTGAGCAGTTCTTC
CDR3aa: CASSLGWHLTSEQFF

j_gene: TRBJ2-5
d_gene: -
abundance: -
v_gene: TRBV5-4
CDR3nt: TGTGCCAGCAGCCCGCCGGGGTCCGGGTTGAGGGAGACCCAGTACTTC
CDR3aa: CASSPPGSGLRETQYF

j_gene: TRBJ2-3
d_gene: TRBD1
abundance: -
v_gene: TRBV18
CDR3nt: TGTGCCAGCTCACCGGGGACAGGCAGCACAGATACGCAGTATTTT
CDR3aa: CASSPGTGSTDTQYF

j_gene: TRBJ1-1
d_gene: TRBD1
abundance: -
v_gene: TRBV18
CDR3nt: TGTGCCAGCTCATCACAGGGGATGAACACTGAAGCTTTCTTT
CDR3aa: CASSSQGMNTEAFF

j_gene: TRBJ2-7
d_gene: -
abundance: -
v_gene: TRBV20-1
CDR3nt: TGCAGTGCCCTAGGTGGCTACGAGCAGTACTTC
CDR3aa: CSALGGYEQYF

j_gene: TRBJ2-2
d_gene: TRBD2
abundance: -
v_gene: TRBV11-2
CDR3nt: TGTGCCAGCTCCTGGGGGGGAAACGGGGAGCTGTTTTTT
CDR3aa: CASSWGGNGELFF

j_gene: TRBJ2-2
d_gene: TRBD1
abundance: -
v_gene: TRBV2
CDR3nt: TGTGCCAGGGGGGACAGGTTAAACACCGGGGAGCTGTTTTTT
CDR3aa: CARGDRLNTGELFF

j_gene: TRBJ2-7
d_gene: -
abundance: -
v_gene: TRBV6-5
CDR3nt: TGTGCCACTCTCGGAGAGGGAAGGAGCTCCTACGAGCAGTACTTC
CDR3aa: CATLGEGRSSYEQYF

j_gene: TRBJ2-7
d_gene: -
abundance: once
v_gene: TRBV7-2
CDR3nt: TGTGCCAGCAGCTTAGAGGGGGCCTACGAGCAGTACTTC
CDR3aa: CASSLEGAYEQYF

j_gene: TRBJ2-7
d_gene: -
abundance: once
v_gene: TRBV7-9
CDR3nt: TGTGCCAGCAGCTTAGCTTCTATCGAGCAGTACTTC
CDR3aa: CASSLASIEQYF

j_gene: TRBJ2-7
d_gene: -
abundance: -
v_gene: TRBV27
CDR3nt: TGTGCCAGCGGAGGTCCCCCCCTCTACGAGCAGTACTTC
CDR3aa: CASGGPPLYEQYF

j_gene: TRBJ2-3
d_gene: -
abundance: once
v_gene: TRBV9
CDR3nt: TGTGCCAGCAGCGTAGGAGGGCGGGTATCCGATACGCAGTATTTT
CDR3aa: CASSVGGRVSDTQYF

j_gene: TRBJ2-6
d_gene: -
abundance: -
v_gene: TRBV5-4
CDR3nt: TGTGCCAGCAGCTTGGACCCCATCACAGGGACCGGGGCCAACGTCCTGACTTTC
CDR3aa: CASSLDPITGTGANVLTF

j_gene: TRBJ1-2
d_gene: -
abundance: -
v_gene: TRBV19
CDR3nt: TGTGCCAGTAGTGCGGGCAGTAAAAGCTATGGCTACACCTTC
CDR3aa: CASSAGSKSYGYTF

j_gene: TRBJ1-2
d_gene: -
abundance: few
v_gene: TRBV27
CDR3nt: TGTGCCAGCAGTTTATCTCAGGGATACTATGGCTACACCTTC
CDR3aa: CASSLSQGYYGYTF

j_gene: TRBJ2-7
d_gene: TRBD1
abundance: -
v_gene: TRBV5-5
CDR3nt: TGTGCCAGCAGCCAGGGACAGGGCTCCTACGAGCAGTACTTC
CDR3aa: CASSQGQGSYEQYF